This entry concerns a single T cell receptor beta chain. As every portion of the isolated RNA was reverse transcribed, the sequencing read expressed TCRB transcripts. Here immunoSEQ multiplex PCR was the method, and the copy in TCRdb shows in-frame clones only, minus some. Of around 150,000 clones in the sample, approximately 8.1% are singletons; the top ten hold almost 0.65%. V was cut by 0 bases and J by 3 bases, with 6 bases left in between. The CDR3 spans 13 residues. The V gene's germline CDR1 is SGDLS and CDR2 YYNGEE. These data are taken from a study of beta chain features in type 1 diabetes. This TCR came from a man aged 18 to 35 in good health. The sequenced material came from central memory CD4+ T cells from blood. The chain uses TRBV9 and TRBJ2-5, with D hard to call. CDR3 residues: CASSVGQKETQYF. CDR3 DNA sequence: TGTGCCAGCAGCGTAGGGCAGAAAGAGACCCAGTACTTC.